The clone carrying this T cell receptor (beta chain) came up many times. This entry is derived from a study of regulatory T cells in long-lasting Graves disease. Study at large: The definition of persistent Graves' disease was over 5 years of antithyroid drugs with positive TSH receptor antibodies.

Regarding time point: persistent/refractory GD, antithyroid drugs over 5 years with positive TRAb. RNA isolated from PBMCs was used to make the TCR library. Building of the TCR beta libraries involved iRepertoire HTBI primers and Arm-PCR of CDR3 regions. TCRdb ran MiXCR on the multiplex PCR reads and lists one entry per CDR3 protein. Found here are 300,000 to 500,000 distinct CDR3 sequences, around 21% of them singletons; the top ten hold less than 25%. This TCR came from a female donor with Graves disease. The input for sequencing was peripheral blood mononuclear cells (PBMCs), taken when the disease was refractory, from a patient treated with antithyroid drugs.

CDR3 region: CSAGTGTEAFF. In DNA form, the CDR3 reads TGCAGTGCTGGGACAGGCACTGAAGCTTTCTTT. The chain couples TRBV20-1 to TRBJ1-1; 8 bases are a match to TRBD1. V gave up 5 bases and J gave up 4 bases; unmatched junction bases: 0. CDR1 DFQATT and CDR2 SNEGSKA come from the germline V gene (reference sequence). The CDR3 is 11 amino acids.